This T cell receptor (beta chain) was recorded in a study of shared clonotypes between healthy human individuals. Overall study: Three plates each covered CD4 naive and memory; CD8 naive two, CD8 memory one.

The CDR3 is made up of 15 amino acids. V dropped 6 bases and J dropped 1 base, with 15 bases sitting between them. CDR1 is SGHDN, CDR2 FVKESK, per germline. About this clone itself: Its cognate antigen is unknown.

Points from the study as a whole: There were few donors, and this limited the genetic and exposure-history diversity represented. A few donors shared about 5% of their naive CD4 clonotypes.

Several immunoSEQ plates held equal portions of the genomic DNA taken from each subset. Assay: immunoSEQ multiplex PCR; the TCRdb copy retains only in-frame clones and omits some. The sample contains 550,000 to 700,000 clones, around three quarters of which appear only once. Sequenced input: memory CD4+ T cells sorted from blood. The subset is: CD45RA-negative fraction. The clonotype comes from a woman in her 30s in good health. The chain carries TRBV14 and TRBJ1-1, with a tentative D call TRBD1 (6 bases). As DNA, the CDR3 is TGTGCCAGCAGGGATATTACAGGGAAGAACACTGAAGCTTTCTTT. Its translation: CASRDITGKNTEAFF.